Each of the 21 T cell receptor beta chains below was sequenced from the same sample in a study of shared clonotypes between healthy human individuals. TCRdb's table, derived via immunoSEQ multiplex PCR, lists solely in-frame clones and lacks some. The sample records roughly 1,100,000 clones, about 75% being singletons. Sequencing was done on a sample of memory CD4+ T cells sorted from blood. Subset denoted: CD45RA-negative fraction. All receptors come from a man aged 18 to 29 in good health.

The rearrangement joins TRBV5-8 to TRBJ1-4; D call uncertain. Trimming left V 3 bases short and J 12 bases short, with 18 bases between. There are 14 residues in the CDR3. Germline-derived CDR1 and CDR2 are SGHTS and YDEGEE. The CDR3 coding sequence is TGTGCCAGCAGCTCCCGTGGCGGAATTGTAGAACTGTTTTTT. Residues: CASSSRGGIVELFF.

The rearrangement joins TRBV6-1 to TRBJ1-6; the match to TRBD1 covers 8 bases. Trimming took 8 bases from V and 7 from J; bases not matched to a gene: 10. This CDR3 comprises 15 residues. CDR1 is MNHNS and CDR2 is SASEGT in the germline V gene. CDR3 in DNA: TGTGCCAGCCGGGACAGGTCGCGCCAAAATTCACCCCTCCACTTT. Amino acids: CASRDRSRQNSPLHF.

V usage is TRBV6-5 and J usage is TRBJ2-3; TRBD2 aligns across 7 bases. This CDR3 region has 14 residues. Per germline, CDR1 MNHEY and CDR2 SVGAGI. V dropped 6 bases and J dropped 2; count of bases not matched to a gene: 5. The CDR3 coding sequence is TGTGCCAGCAGGCGGGACTACGACACAGATACGCAGTATTTT. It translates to CASRRDYDTDTQYF.

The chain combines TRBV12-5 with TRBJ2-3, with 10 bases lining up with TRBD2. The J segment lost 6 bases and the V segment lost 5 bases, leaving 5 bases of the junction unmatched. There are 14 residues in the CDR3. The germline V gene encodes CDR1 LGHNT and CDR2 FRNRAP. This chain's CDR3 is CASGPGTSVDTQYF. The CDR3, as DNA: TGTGCTAGTGGTCCCGGGACTAGCGTGGATACGCAGTATTTT.

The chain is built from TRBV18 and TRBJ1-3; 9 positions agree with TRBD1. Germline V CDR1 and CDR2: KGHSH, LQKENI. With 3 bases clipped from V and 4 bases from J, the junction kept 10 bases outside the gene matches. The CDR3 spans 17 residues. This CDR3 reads CASSPRKQGASGNTIYF. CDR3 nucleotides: TGTGCCAGCTCACCTCGAAAACAGGGGGCCAGCGGAAACACCATATATTTT.

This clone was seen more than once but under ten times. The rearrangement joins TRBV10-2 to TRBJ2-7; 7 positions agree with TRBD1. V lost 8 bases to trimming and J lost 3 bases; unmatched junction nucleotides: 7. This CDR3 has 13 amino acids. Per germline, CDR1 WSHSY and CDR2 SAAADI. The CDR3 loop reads CASRTGAGYEQYF. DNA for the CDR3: TGCGCCAGCCGCACAGGGGCCGGCTACGAGCAGTACTTC.

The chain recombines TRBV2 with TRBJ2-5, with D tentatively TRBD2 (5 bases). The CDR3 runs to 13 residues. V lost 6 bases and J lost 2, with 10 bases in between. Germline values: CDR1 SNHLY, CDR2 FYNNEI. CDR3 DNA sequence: TGTGCCAGCAGGGAGGTGGGGCAAGAGACCCAGTACTTC. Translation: CASREVGQETQYF.

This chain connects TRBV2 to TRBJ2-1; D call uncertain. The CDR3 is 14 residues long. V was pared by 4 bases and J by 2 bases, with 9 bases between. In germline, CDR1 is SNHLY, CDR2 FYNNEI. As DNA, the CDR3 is TGTGCCAGCAGTGTAAGTAGGACCTACAATGAGCAGTTCTTC. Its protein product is CASSVSRTYNEQFF.

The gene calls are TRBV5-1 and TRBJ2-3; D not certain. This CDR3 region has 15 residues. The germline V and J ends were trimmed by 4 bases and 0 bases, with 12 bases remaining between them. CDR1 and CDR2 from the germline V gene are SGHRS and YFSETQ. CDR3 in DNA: TGCGCCAGCAGCCTAGGAGACCAGAGCACAGATACGCAGTATTTT. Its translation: CASSLGDQSTDTQYF.

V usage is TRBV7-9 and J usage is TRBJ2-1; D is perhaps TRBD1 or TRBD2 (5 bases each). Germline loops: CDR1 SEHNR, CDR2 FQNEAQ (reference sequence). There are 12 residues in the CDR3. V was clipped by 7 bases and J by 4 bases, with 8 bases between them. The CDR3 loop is CASIEGYNEQFF. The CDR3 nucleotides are TGTGCCAGCATTGAGGGGTACAATGAGCAGTTCTTC. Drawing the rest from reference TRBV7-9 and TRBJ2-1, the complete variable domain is DTGVSQNPRHKITKRGQNVTFRCDPISEHNRLYWYRQTLGQGPEFLTYFQNEAQLEKSRLLSDRFSAERPKGSFSTLEIQRTEQGDSAMYLCASIEGYNEQFFGPGTRLTVL.

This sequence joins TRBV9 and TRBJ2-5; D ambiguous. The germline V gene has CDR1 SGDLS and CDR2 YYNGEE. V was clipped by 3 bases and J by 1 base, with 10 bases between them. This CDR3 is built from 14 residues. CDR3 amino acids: CASSGGRSQETQYF. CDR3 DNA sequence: TGTGCCAGCAGCGGAGGACGATCCCAAGAGACCCAGTACTTC.

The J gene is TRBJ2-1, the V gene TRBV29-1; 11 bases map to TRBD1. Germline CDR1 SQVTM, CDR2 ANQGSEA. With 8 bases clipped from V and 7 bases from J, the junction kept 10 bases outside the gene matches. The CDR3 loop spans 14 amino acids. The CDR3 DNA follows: TGCAGCATACCCGGACAGGGGGCAAGGAATGAGCAGTTCTTC. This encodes CSIPGQGARNEQFF.

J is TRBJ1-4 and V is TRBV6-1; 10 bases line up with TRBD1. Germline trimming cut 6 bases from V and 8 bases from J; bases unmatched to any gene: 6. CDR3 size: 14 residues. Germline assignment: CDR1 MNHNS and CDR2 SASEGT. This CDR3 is CASSPTGQGEKLFF. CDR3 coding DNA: TGTGCCAGCAGCCCGACGGGACAGGGGGAAAAACTGTTTTTT.

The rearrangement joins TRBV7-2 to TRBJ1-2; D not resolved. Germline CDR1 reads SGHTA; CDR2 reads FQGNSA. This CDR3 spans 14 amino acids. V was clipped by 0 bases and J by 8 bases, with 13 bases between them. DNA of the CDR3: TGTGCCAGCAGCTTAGCCGAGTCTTGGTCCGGCTACACCTTC. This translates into CASSLAESWSGYTF.

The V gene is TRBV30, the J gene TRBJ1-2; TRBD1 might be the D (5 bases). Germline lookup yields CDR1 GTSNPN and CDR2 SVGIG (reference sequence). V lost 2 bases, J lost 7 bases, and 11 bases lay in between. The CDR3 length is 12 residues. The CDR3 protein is CAWSLGRGGYTF. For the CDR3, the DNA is TGTGCCTGGAGTCTGGGGCGCGGTGGCTACACCTTC.

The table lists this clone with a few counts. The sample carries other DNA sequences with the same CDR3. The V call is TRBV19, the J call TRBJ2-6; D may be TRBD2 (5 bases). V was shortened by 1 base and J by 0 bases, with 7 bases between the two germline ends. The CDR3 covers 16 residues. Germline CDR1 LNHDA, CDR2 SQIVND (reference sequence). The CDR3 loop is CASSIGGDSGANVLTF. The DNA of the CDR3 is TGTGCCAGTAGTATAGGGGGAGACTCTGGGGCCAACGTCCTGACTTTC. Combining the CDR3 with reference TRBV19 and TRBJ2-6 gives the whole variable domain DGGITQSPKYLFRKEGQNVTLSCEQNLNHDAMYWYRQDPGQGLRLIYYSQIVNDFQKGDIAEGYSVSREKKESFPLTVTSAQKNPTAFYLCASSIGGDSGANVLTFGAGSRLTVL.

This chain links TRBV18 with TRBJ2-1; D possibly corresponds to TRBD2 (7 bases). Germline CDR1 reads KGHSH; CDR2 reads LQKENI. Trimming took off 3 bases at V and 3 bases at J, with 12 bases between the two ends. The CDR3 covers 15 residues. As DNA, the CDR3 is TGTGCCAGCTCACCGGGGCGGGGGCACTACAATGAGCAGTTCTTC. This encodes CASSPGRGHYNEQFF.

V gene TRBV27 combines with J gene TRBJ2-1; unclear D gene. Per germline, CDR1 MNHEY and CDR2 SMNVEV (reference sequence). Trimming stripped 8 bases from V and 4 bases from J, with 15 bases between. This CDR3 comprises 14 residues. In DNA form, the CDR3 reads TGTGCCAGCGCCCAGGACCGATTTTACAATGAGCAGTTCTTC. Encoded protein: CASAQDRFYNEQFF.

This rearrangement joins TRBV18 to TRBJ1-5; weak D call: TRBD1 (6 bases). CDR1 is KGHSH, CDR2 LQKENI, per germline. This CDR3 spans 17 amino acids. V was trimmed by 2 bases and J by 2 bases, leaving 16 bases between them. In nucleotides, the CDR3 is TGTGCCAGCTCACCAGCAGCTGTTAAGGGGGGCAATCAGCCCCAGCATTTT. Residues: CASSPAAVKGGNQPQHF.

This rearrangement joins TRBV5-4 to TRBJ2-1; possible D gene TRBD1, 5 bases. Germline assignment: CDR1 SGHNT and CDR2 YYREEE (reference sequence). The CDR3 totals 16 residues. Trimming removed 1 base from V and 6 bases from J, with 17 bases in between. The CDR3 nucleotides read TGTGCCAGCAGCTTGAGCGCATCGAAAGGGGCCAATGAGCAGTTCTTC. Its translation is CASSLSASKGANEQFF. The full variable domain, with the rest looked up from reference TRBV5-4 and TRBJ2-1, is ETGVTQSPTHLIKTRGQQVTLRCSSQSGHNTVSWYQQALGQGPQFIFQYYREEENGRGNFPPRFSGLQFPNYSSELNVNALELDDSALYLCASSLSASKGANEQFFGPGTRLTVL.

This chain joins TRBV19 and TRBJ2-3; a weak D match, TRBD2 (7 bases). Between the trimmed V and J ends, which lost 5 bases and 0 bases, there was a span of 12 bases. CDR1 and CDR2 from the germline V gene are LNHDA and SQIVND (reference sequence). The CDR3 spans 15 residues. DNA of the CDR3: TGTGCCAGTAGTGGGAGGGACACCAGCACAGATACGCAGTATTTT. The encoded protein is CASSGRDTSTDTQYF.